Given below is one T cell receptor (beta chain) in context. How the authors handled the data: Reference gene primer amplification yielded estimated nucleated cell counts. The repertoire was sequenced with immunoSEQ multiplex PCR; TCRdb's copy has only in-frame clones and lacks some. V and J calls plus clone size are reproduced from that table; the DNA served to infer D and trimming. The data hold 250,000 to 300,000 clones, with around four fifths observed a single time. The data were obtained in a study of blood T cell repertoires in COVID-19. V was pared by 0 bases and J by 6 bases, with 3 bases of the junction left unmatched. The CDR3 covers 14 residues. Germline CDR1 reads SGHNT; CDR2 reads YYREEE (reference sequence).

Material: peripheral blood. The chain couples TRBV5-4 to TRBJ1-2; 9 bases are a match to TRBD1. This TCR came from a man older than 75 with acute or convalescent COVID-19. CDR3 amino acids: CASSLGGQGNGYTF. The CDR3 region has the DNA TGTGCCAGCAGCTTGGGGGGACAGGGTAATGGCTACACCTTC.